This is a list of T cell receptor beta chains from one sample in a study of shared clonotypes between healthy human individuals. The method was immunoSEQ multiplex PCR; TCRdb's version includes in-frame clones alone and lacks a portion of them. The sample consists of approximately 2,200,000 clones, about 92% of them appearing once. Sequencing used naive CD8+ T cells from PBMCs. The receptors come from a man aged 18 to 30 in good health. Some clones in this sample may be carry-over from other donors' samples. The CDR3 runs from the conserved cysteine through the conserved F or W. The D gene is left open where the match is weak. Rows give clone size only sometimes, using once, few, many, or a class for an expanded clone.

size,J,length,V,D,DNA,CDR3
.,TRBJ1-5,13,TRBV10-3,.,TGTGCCATCAGTGAGTCGTGGAATCAGCCCCAGCATTTT,CAISESWNQPQHF
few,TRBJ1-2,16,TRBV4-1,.,TGCGCCAGCAGCCCAGGTCGGGAGGGCAGGGACTATGGCTACACCTTC,CASSPGREGRDYGYTF
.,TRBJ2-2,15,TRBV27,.,TGTGCCAGCAGTCCCACCGGGGGCCTATTTCGGGAGCTGTTTTTT,CASSPTGGLFRELFF
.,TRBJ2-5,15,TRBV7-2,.,TGTGCCAGCAGCTTAGTCCTGCTATCGCAAGAGACCCAGTACTTC,CASSLVLLSQETQYF
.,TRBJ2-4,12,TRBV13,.,TGTGCCAGCAGCTCAGAGTCAAACATTCAGTACTTC,CASSSESNIQYF
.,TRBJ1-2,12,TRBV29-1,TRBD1,TGCAGCGCTCCCGCAGGGGGAAAGGGCTACACCTTC,CSAPAGGKGYTF
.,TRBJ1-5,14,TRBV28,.,TGTGCCAGTCTCTGGGAAAATAGCAATCAGCCCCAGCATTTT,CASLWENSNQPQHF
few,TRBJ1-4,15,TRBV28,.,TGTGCCAGCATACTAACAGCCGCAACTAATGAAAAACTGTTTTTT,CASILTAATNEKLFF
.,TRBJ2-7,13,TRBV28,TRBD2,TGTGCCAGCAGGGTAGCGGGAGGATACGAGCAGTACTTC,CASRVAGGYEQYF
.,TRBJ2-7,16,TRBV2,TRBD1,TGTGCCAGCCCAATAAGGGGAGACAGGGGCCTCTCCGAGCAGTACTTC,CASPIRGDRGLSEQYF
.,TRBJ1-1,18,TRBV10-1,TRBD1,TGCGCCAGCAGCGACCTTGGGGGACAGGGGGCCTTTAGCACTGAAGCTTTCTTT,CASSDLGGQGAFSTEAFF
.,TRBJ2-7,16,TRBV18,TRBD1,TGTGCCAGCTCACCATCACCGGGACAGGGTGGAGTAGAGCAGTACTTC,CASSPSPGQGGVEQYF
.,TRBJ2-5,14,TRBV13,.,TGTGCCAGCAGCCCTAGGTTGCGACAAGAGACCCAGTACTTC,CASSPRLRQETQYF
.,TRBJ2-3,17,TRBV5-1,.,TGCGCCAGCAGCTTGCCTCAGGGGTTAAGGGAGACAGATACGCAGTATTTT,CASSLPQGLRETDTQYF
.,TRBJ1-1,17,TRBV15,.,TGTGCCACCAGCACTCTTCCCCTCACAGTCATGAACACTGAAGCTTTCTTT,CATSTLPLTVMNTEAFF
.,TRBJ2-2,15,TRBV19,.,TGTGCCAGTACCCGGAGGGACACTCGCACCGGGGAGCTGTTTTTT,CASTRRDTRTGELFF
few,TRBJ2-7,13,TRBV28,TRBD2,TGTGCCAGCAGTTTCGGGGAGGGCTACGAGCAGTACTTC,CASSFGEGYEQYF
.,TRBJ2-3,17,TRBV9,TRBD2,TGTGCCAGCAGCGTTCCATTTGCGGGAGTGGGTGGGGATACGCAGTATTTT,CASSVPFAGVGGDTQYF
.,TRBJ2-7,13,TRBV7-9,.,TGTGCCAGCAGCCCCTCCGAATACCACGAGCAGTACTTC,CASSPSEYHEQYF
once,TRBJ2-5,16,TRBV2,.,TGTGCCAGCAGTGCCTTTCGGGACATTAGCCAAGAGACCCAGTACTTC,CASSAFRDISQETQYF
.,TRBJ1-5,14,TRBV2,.,TGTGCCAGCAGTCCTGGGGGTTTTAATCAGCCCCAGCATTTT,CASSPGGFNQPQHF
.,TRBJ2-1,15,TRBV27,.,TGTGCCAGCAGTCCCGGGATGGTCAACCACAATGAGCAGTTCTTC,CASSPGMVNHNEQFF
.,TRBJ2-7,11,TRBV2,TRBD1,TGTGCCAGCAGGACAGGGTACGAGCAGTACTTC,CASRTGYEQYF
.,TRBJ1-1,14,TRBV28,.,TGTGCCAGCAGTCCGGCCTGGTCCTTTCTAGGAGCTTTCTTT,CASSPAWSFLGAFF
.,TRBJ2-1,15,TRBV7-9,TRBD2,TGTGCCAGCAGCTTAGGGGCTGGGAAACTAGCGGGTTGTATCTTC,CASSLGAGKLAGCIF
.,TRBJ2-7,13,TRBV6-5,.,TGTGCCAGCAGTTATTTGGGTTCCTACGAGCAGTACTTC,CASSYLGSYEQYF
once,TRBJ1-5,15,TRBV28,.,TGTGCCAGCAGTTTACTTCGGGGCGGGAATCAGCCCCAGCATTTT,CASSLLRGGNQPQHF
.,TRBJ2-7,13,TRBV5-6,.,TGTGCCAGCAGCTTTTCCTCTCCCTACGAGCAGTACTTC,CASSFSSPYEQYF
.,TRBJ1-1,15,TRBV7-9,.,TGTGCCAGCAGCTTAGTTCGGGGGAGAGAGACTGAAGCTTTCTTT,CASSLVRGRETEAFF
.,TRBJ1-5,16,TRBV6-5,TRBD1,TGTGCCAGCAGTTTAACCCCCGGGACAGCAAGGGAGCCCCAGCATTTT,CASSLTPGTAREPQHF
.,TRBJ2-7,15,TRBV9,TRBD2,TGTGCCAGCAGCGTAAGCGGGAGGGCCTACCACGAGCAGTACTTC,CASSVSGRAYHEQYF
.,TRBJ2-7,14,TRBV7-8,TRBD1,TGTGCCAGCAGTACCGGGACAGGGGTCGACGAGCAGTACTTC,CASSTGTGVDEQYF
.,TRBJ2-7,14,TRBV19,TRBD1,TGTGCCAGTACCCCGACAGGGGCGGTTTACGAGCAGTACTTC,CASTPTGAVYEQYF
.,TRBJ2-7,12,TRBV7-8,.,TGTGCCAGCAGCGCGCGGTTCGACGAGCAGTACTTC,CASSARFDEQYF
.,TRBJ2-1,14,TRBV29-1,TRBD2,TGCAGCATCCTCGGGACTAGCGACTTCTATGAGCAGTTCTTC,CSILGTSDFYEQFF
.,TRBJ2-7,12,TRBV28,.,TGTGCCAGCAGTTTAAGGGGTCGGGAGCAGTACTTC,CASSLRGREQYF
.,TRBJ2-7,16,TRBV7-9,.,TGTGCCAGCAGCTACAAGGAACGGCAACCATCCTACGAGCAGTACTTC,CASSYKERQPSYEQYF
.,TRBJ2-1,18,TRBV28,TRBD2,TGTGCCAGCAGTTTCCTCTTCACTAGCGGGAGGGCCGCCAATGAGCAGTTCTTC,CASSFLFTSGRAANEQFF
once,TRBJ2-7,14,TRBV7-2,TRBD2,TGTGCCAGCAGCTTAGGGACTAGCTCCTACGAGCAGTACTTC,CASSLGTSSYEQYF
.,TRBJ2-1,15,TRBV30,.,TGTGCCTGGAGTGTCTTGGCTAGCTCCTACAATGAGCAGTTCTTC,CAWSVLASSYNEQFF
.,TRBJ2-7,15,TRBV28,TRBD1,TGTGCCAGCAGTTTGGATGACAGGGGGATCTACGAGCAGTACTTC,CASSLDDRGIYEQYF
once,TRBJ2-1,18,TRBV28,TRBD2,TGTGCCAGCAGTTTATGGGGGACTAGCGGGAGCTCCTACAATGAGCAGTTCTTC,CASSLWGTSGSSYNEQFF
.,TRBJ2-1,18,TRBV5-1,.,TGCGCCAGCAGCTTGTACGGCACCGGGAAAATCTCCTACAATGAGCAGTTCTTC,CASSLYGTGKISYNEQFF
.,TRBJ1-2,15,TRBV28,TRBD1,TGTGCCAGCATCCTAACGGGACAGGGGGAGAATGGCTACACCTTC,CASILTGQGENGYTF
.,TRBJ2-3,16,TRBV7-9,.,TGTGCCAGCAGCTTAGTGGCGGTTCCCTCAGCAGATACGCAGTATTTT,CASSLVAVPSADTQYF
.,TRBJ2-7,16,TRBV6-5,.,TGTGCCAGCAGTTACTCCTTGGGGGAAGGCCTATACGAGCAGTACTTC,CASSYSLGEGLYEQYF
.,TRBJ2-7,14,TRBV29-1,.,TGCAGCGTCGAGGGCGGGCCAGGGTTCTACGAGCAGTACTTC,CSVEGGPGFYEQYF
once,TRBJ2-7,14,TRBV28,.,TGTGCCAGCAGTCCAGTCACTAGCTCCCACGAGCAGTACTTC,CASSPVTSSHEQYF
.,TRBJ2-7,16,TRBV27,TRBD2,TGTGCCAGCAGTTATAACCCACTAGCGGGATGGCCCGAGCAGTACTTC,CASSYNPLAGWPEQYF
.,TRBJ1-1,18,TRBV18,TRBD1,TGTGCCAGCTCACCGACGTTCAGGGGGCTGGAATTGAGCACTGAAGCTTTCTTT,CASSPTFRGLELSTEAFF
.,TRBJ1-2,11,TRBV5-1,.,TGCGCCAGCAGCCCTGGGTATGGCTACACCTTC,CASSPGYGYTF
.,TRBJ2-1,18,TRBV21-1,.,TGTGCCAGCAGCAAAGGTGAATTGGCGGGAGGAGGGGGCAATGAGCAGTTCTTC,CASSKGELAGGGGNEQFF
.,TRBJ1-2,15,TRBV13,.,TGTGCCAGCAGCCCAATGGCAGGGGACGACTATGGCTACACCTTC,CASSPMAGDDYGYTF
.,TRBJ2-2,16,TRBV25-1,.,TGTGCCAGCAGTGAATTCCGGACAGCGAACACCGGGGAGCTGTTTTTT,CASSEFRTANTGELFF
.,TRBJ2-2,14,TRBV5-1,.,TGCGCCAGCGGCCTGGGCGGGATAGCCGGGGAGCTGTTTTTT,CASGLGGIAGELFF